Listed below are T cell receptor beta chains from one sample, sequenced in a study of regulatory T cells in long-lasting Graves disease. TCRdb re-called the multiplex PCR reads through MiXCR, storing one row per CDR3 protein. The profile shows approximately 300,000 distinct CDR3 sequences, roughly 18% of them singletons. The sample here was peripheral blood mononuclear cells (PBMCs), taken at new diagnosis, from a patient treated with antithyroid drugs. The source of these receptors is a female donor with Graves disease. CDR3s include the opening cysteine and the closing phenylalanine or tryptophan. A D gene is named only where the DNA matches it firmly. Expanded clones get a size class; other rows say once, few or many, or leave the size out.

CDR3: CASGAFLAPSGYTF; DNA: TGTGCCAGCGGGGCTTTTTTAGCGCCAAGTGGCTACACCTTC; V: TRBV27; size: NA; J: TRBJ1-2; D: NA; length: 14
CDR3: CASSLSSNEQFF; DNA: TGTGCCAGCAGCTTAAGTTCAAATGAGCAGTTCTTC; V: TRBV11-2; size: many; J: TRBJ2-1; D: NA; length: 12
CDR3: CASSASGTLYNEQFF; DNA: TGTGCCAGCAGCGCGAGCGGGACCCTCTACAATGAGCAGTTCTTC; V: TRBV9; size: few; J: TRBJ2-1; D: TRBD2; length: 15
CDR3: CASSLSRQGTDTQYF; DNA: TGTGCCAGCAGCTTATCGAGGCAGGGCACAGATACGCAGTATTTT; V: TRBV7-9; size: few; J: TRBJ2-3; D: NA; length: 15
CDR3: CASSSIESTDTQYF; DNA: TGTGCCAGCTCATCCATAGAAAGCACAGATACGCAGTATTTT; V: TRBV18; size: NA; J: TRBJ2-3; D: NA; length: 14
CDR3: CASSFGTSGGNEQYF; DNA: TGTGCCAGCAGTTTTGGGACTAGCGGGGGCAATGAGCAGTACTTC; V: TRBV28; size: NA; J: TRBJ2-7; D: TRBD2; length: 15
CDR3: CASSLDQGRTQYF; DNA: TGTGCCAGCAGCTTAGACCAGGGACGTACGCAGTATTTT; V: TRBV7-6; size: many; J: TRBJ2-3; D: NA; length: 13
CDR3: CSAAPGTGGNEQFF; DNA: TGCAGTGCGGCCCCCGGGACAGGGGGCAATGAGCAGTTCTTC; V: TRBV20-1; size: NA; J: TRBJ2-1; D: TRBD1; length: 14
CDR3: CASTQPRGRTEAFF; DNA: TGTGCCAGTACCCAACCCAGGGGGCGGACTGAAGCTTTCTTT; V: TRBV19; size: NA; J: TRBJ1-1; D: TRBD1; length: 14
CDR3: CASSSEGPAAGTQYF; DNA: TGTGCCAGCAGCTCGGAAGGCCCCGCCGCAGGGACCCAGTACTTC; V: TRBV7-9; size: many; J: TRBJ2-5; D: NA; length: 15
CDR3: CASSDWGQGDNSPLHF; DNA: TGTGCCAGCAGTGATTGGGGGCAGGGTGATAATTCACCCCTCCACTTT; V: TRBV2; size: NA; J: TRBJ1-6; D: NA; length: 16
CDR3: CATLGGTGVQYF; DNA: TGTGCCACCCTGGGCGGGACAGGGGTTCAGTACTTC; V: TRBV6-1; size: many; J: TRBJ2-5; D: TRBD1; length: 12
CDR3: CATSILGRGEKLFF; DNA: TGTGCCACCAGCATTTTAGGGCGTGGTGAAAAACTGTTTTTT; V: TRBV15; size: many; J: TRBJ1-4; D: NA; length: 14
CDR3: CASGLPQGNTIYF; DNA: TGTGCTAGTGGTTTGCCGCAGGGAAACACCATATATTTT; V: TRBV12-5; size: NA; J: TRBJ1-3; D: NA; length: 13
CDR3: CAWSVPDSEETQYF; DNA: TGTGCCTGGAGTGTTCCCGACAGCGAAGAGACCCAGTACTTC; V: TRBV30; size: many; J: TRBJ2-5; D: NA; length: 14
CDR3: CSVEDPGQGGYEQYF; DNA: TGCAGCGTTGAAGATCCGGGACAGGGGGGCTACGAGCAGTACTTC; V: TRBV29-1; size: many; J: TRBJ2-7; D: TRBD1; length: 15
CDR3: CASSLIAHRTSGANVLTF; DNA: TGTGCCAGCAGTTTAATTGCTCACAGAACCTCTGGGGCCAACGTCCTGACTTTC; V: TRBV12-3/TRBV12-4; size: many; J: TRBJ2-6; D: NA; length: 18
CDR3: CASSRIRASTNEKLFF; DNA: TGTGCCAGCAGCAGAATACGGGCCTCGACTAATGAAAAACTGTTTTTT; V: TRBV5-6; size: few; J: TRBJ1-4; D: NA; length: 16
CDR3: CAWSLAGGPSDTQYF; DNA: TGTGCCTGGAGCCTAGCGGGAGGGCCATCGGATACGCAGTATTTT; V: TRBV30; size: many; J: TRBJ2-3; D: TRBD2; length: 15
CDR3: CASSFIRGTSGSGELFF; DNA: TGCGCCAGCAGCTTTATTCGTGGAACTAGCGGGTCCGGGGAGCTGTTTTTT; V: TRBV5-1; size: many; J: TRBJ2-2; D: TRBD2; length: 17
CDR3: CASSPRLALYEQYF; DNA: TGTGCCAGCAGCCCAAGACTAGCCCTCTACGAGCAGTACTTC; V: TRBV7-9; size: NA; J: TRBJ2-7; D: TRBD2; length: 14
CDR3: CASSGRAGDTEAFF; DNA: TGTGCCAGCAGCGGCAGGGCAGGGGACACTGAAGCTTTCTTT; V: TRBV3-1; size: many; J: TRBJ1-1; D: NA; length: 14